Below are 4 T cell receptor beta chains sequenced from a single sample in a study of shared clonotypes between healthy human individuals. Sequencing was performed with immunoSEQ multiplex PCR; in TCRdb, only in-frame clones are kept and a portion is missing. The table lists 950,000 to 1,100,000 clones, 78% of them singletons. Sequencing was performed on memory CD4+ T cells from PBMCs. Stated subset: CD45RA-negative fraction. The receptors derive from a man between 18 and 29 years old in good health. Some clones in this sample may be carry-over from other donors' samples.

The chain employs TRBV5-6 and TRBJ1-5, with 9 bases matching TRBD1. Per the germline V gene, CDR1 is SGHDT and CDR2 is YYEEEE. The CDR3 has 15 amino acids. The junction had 4 bases not matched to a gene; V was cut back by 0 bases and J by 6 bases. The CDR3, as DNA: TGTGCCAGCAGCTTGGGAGGGACAGGGATTCAGCCCCAGCATTTT. Amino acids: CASSLGGTGIQPQHF.

CDR3 sequence: CASSLGGDRAYGYTF. The DNA of the CDR3 is TGTGCCAGCAGCCTAGGTGGGGACAGGGCCTATGGCTACACCTTC. This chain connects TRBV28 to TRBJ1-2; TRBD1 agrees at 9 bases. CDR3 size: 15 residues. CDR1 and CDR2 from the germline V gene are MDHEN and SYDVKM. Trimming cost V 6 bases and J 4 bases; bases outside gene matches: 9.

The rearrangement joins TRBV2 to TRBJ2-5; D possibly corresponds to TRBD1 (5 bases). Germline CDR1 is SNHLY and CDR2 is FYNNEI. The V gene lost 2 bases and the J gene lost 2 bases, with 9 bases spanning the gap. The CDR3 contains 14 residues. CDR3 in DNA: TGTGCCAGCAGTGAATCCCGGACACAAGAGACCCAGTACTTC. Residues: CASSESRTQETQYF.

J is TRBJ2-7 and V is TRBV7-2; D may match TRBD1 or TRBD2 (5 bases each). Per germline, CDR1 SGHTA and CDR2 FQGNSA. The CDR3 is 15 amino acids. Trimming stripped 5 bases from V and 5 bases from J, with 19 bases between. Written as DNA, the CDR3 is TGTGCCAGCAGCCAACGACAGAGAGGGCTGGACGAGCAGTACTTC. Its translation: CASSQRQRGLDEQYF.